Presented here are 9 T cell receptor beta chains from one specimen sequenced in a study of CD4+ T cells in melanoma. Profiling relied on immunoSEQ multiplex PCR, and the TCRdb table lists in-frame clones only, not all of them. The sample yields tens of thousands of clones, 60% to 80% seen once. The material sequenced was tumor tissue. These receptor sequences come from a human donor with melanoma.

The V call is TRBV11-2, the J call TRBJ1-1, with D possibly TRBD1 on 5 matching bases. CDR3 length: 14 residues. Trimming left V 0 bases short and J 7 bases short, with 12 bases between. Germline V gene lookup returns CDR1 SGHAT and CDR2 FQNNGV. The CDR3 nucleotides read TGTGCCAGCAGCTTAGATGTGGGACGGGTTGAAGCTTTCTTT. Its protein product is CASSLDVGRVEAFF.

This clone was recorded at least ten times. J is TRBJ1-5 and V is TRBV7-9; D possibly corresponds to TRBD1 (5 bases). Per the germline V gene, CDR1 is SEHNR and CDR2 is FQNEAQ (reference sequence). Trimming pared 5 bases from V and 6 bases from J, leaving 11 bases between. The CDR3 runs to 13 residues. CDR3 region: CASSPQGSQPQHF. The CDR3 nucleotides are TGTGCCAGCAGCCCGCAGGGTTCTCAGCCCCAGCATTTT.

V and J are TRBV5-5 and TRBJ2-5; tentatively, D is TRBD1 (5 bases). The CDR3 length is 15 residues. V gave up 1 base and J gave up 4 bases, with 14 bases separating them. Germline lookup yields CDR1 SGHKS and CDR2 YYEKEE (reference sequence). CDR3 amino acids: CASSLRVGAGETQYF. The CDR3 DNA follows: TGTGCCAGCAGCTTGCGTGTAGGGGCCGGAGAGACCCAGTACTTC.

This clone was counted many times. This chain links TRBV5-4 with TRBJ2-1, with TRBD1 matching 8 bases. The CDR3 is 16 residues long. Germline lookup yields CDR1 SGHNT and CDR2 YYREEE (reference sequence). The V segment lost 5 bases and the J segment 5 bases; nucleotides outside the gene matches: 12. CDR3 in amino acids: CASSPRTGRPNNEQFF. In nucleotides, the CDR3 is TGTGCCAGCAGTCCCCGGACAGGGAGGCCTAACAATGAGCAGTTCTTC.

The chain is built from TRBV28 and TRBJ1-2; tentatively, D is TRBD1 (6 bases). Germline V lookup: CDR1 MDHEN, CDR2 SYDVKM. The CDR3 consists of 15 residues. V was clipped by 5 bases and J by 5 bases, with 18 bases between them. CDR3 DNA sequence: TGTGCCAGCAGTCTCAGGGGCCTGACCCTTTATGGCTACACCTTC. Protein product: CASSLRGLTLYGYTF.

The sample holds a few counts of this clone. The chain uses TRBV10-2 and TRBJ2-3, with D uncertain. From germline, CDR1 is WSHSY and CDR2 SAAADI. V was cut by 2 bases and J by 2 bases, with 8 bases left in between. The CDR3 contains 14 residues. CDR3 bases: TGCGCCAGCAGTGAGAATCGGGCCACAGATACGCAGTATTTT. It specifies CASSENRATDTQYF.

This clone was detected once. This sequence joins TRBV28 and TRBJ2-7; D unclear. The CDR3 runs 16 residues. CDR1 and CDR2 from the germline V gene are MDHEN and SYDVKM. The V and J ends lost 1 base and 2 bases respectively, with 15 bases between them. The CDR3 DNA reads TGTGCCAGCAGTTTATTTCGGTCCAAGGGCGCCTACGAGCAGTACTTC. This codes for CASSLFRSKGAYEQYF.

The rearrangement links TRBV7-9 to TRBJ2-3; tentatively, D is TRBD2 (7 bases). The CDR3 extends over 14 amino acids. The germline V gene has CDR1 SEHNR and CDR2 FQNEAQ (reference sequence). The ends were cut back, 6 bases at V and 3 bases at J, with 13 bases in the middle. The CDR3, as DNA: TGTGCCAGCAGTAGGGGGGGGCCAACAGATACGCAGTATTTT. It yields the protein CASSRGGPTDTQYF.

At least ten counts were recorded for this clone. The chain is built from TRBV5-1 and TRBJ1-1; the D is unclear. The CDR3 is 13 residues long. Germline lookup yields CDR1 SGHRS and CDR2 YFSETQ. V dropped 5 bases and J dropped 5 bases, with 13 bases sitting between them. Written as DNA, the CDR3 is TGCGCCAGCAGTATCTACAGCCTTACTGAAGCTTTCTTT. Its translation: CASSIYSLTEAFF.